This T cell receptor beta chain was recovered during a study of blood T cell repertoires in COVID-19. The CDR3 is 16 amino acids. V lost 0 bases to trimming and J lost 0 bases, with 10 bases between them. Per germline, CDR1 KGHSH and CDR2 LQKENI. The table came from immunoSEQ multiplex PCR; TCRdb's copy has only in-frame clones and leaves some out. The table shows about 200,000 clones, with 70% to 90% occurring only once. This chain links TRBV18 with TRBJ2-3; D is perhaps TRBD2 (6 bases). The TCR comes from a human donor in a cohort sampled during active COVID-19. Source material: peripheral blood. DNA for the CDR3: TGTGCCAGCTCACCACCGGGCGGGACTAGCACAGATACGCAGTATTTT. The encoded protein is CASSPPGGTSTDTQYF. Looking up the rest from reference TRBV18 and TRBJ2-3 gives the full variable domain: NAGVMQNPRHLVRRRGQEARLRCSPMKGHSHVYWYRQLPEEGLKFMVYLQKENIIDESGMPKERFSAEFPKEGPSILRIQQVVRGDSAAYFCASSPPGGTSTDTQYFGPGTRLTVL.